The TCR beta chain under discussion was sequenced for a study of shared clonotypes between healthy human individuals. Data came from immunoSEQ multiplex PCR; TCRdb stores just in-frame clones and leaves some out. The table lists 2 million to 2.5 million clones, 90% to 96% of them singletons. Germline lookup yields CDR1 SGHVS and CDR2 FQNEAQ. The V end was cut by 1 base, the J end by 3 bases, with 7 bases between. The CDR3 has 13 amino acids. The rearrangement links TRBV7-8 to TRBJ2-7; D not resolved. The sequence derives from a man aged 18 to 30 in good health. Sequenced input: naive CD4+ T cells sorted from blood. Subset denoted: CD45RA+ positively selected. As DNA, the CDR3 is TGTGCCAGCAGCTTAGTCCTGGGCTACGAGCAGTACTTC. Translated: CASSLVLGYEQYF.